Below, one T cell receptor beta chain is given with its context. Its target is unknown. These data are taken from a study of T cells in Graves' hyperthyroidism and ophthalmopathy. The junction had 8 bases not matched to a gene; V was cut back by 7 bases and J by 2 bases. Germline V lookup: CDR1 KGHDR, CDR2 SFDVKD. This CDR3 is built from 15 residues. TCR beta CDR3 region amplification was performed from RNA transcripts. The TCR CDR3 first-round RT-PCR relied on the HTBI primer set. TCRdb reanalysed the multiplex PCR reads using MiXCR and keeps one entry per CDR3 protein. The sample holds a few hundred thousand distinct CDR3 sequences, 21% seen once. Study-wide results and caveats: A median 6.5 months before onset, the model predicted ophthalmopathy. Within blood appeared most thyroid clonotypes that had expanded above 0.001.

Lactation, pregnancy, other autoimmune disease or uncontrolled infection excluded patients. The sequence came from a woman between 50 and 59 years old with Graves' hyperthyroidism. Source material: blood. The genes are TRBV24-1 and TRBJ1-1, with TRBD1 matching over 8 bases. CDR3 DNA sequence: TGTGCCACCAGCGGAGACAGGGGCATTAACACTGAAGCTTTCTTT. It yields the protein CATSGDRGINTEAFF.